The sequence of this TCR beta chain was determined in a study of control samples from healthy donors and cancer patients. Produced via immunoSEQ multiplex PCR; TCRdb's table is partial and in-frame only. The data contain roughly 100,000 clones, more than 85% of them singletons. The CDR3 sequence is 14 residues long. Trimming removed 0 bases from V and 4 bases from J, with 7 bases in between. In germline, CDR1 is SGDLS, CDR2 YYNGEE. The chain joins TRBV9 to TRBJ2-2, with no clear D. This sequence originates from a man in his fifties or sixties with lung cancer. The source material was PBMCs. The CDR3 reads CASSVVGGTGELFF. The CDR3 DNA follows: TGTGCCAGCAGCGTAGTTGGCGGCACCGGGGAGCTGTTTTTT.